Given below is one T cell receptor beta chain in context. Germline CDR1 SEHNR, CDR2 FQNEAQ (reference sequence). The CDR3 is 15 residues long. V lost 8 bases, J lost 8 bases, and 13 bases stayed unmatched. Here immunoSEQ multiplex PCR was the method, and the copy in TCRdb shows in-frame clones only, minus some. The repertoire has roughly 660,000 clones, 85% to 90% of them found once; the top ten carry 0.0095% to 0.013%. The sample is drawn from a study of shared T cell receptors in the human thymus. This same sample was also taken into another study, of human thymus T cells. From that study: Corrective surgery for congenital heart defects was being performed on the healthy Finnish infants who served as donors. It was from resections taken during corrective heart surgery that the thymus tissue came. The related literature has documented a marked overlap of thymic repertoires among unrelated individuals.

This clonotype was obtained from a boy younger than two with a congenital heart defect. The chain has TRBV7-9 and TRBJ2-1, with 9 bases that match TRBD2. The sample consisted of thymocytes. CDR3: CASGIAGGGPDEQFF. The CDR3 nucleotides are TGTGCCAGCGGTATCGCGGGAGGGGGCCCGGATGAGCAGTTCTTC.